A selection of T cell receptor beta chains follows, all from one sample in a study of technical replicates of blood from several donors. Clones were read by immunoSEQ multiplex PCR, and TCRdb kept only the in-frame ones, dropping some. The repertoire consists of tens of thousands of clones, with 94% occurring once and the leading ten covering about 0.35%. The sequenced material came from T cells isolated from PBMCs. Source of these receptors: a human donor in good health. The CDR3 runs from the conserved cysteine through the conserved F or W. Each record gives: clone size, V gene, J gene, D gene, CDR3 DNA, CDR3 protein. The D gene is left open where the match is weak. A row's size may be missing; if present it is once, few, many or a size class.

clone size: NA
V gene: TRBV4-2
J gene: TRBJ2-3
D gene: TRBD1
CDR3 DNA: TGTGCCAGCAGCCGGGACAGGAACACAGATACGCAGTATTTT
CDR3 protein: CASSRDRNTDTQYF

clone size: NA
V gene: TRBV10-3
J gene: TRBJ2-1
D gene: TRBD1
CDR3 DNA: TGTGCCATCAGTGAAAAGACAGGGGCAATCTACAATGAGCAGTTCTTC
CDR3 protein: CAISEKTGAIYNEQFF

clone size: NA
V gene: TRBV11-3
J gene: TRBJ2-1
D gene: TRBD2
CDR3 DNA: TGTGCCAGCAGCTTAGTAGCGGGAGCTCACGATGAGCAGTTCTTC
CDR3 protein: CASSLVAGAHDEQFF

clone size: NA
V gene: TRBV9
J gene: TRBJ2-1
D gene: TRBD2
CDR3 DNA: TGTGCCAGCAGCGTAAGCGGGAGAGTAGATGAGCAGTTCTTC
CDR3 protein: CASSVSGRVDEQFF

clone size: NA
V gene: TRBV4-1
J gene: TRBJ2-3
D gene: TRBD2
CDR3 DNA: TGCGCCAGCAGCCAAGTAGCGGGAGGAGACACAGATACGCAGTATTTT
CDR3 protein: CASSQVAGGDTDTQYF

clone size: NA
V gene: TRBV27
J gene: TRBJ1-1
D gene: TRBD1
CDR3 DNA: TGTGCCAGCAGTCATGACAGGGAAGGGGAAGCTTTCTTT
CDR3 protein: CASSHDREGEAFF

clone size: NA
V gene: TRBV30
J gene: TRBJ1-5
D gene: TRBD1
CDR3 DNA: TGTGCCTCTGGACAGGGCAATCAGCCCCAGCATTTT
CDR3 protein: CASGQGNQPQHF

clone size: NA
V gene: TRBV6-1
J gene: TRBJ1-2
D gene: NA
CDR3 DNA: TGTGCCAGCACCCTACAGGGTAACCTATTGGATGGCTACACCTTC
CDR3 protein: CASTLQGNLLDGYTF

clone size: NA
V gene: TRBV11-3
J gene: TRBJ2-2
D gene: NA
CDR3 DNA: TGTGCCAGCAGCTCGCGGGGCACCGGACCCGGGGAGCTGTTTTTT
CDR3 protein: CASSSRGTGPGELFF

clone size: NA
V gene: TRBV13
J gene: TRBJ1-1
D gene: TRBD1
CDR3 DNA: TGTGCCAGCAGCTTAGGGGCAGGGGGAGTGGGCACTGAAGCTTTCTTT
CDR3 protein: CASSLGAGGVGTEAFF

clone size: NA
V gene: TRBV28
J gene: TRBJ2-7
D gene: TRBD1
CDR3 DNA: TGTGCCAGCAGTTTTCCGGCCAGGGGGCCCTACGAGCAGTACTTC
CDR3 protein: CASSFPARGPYEQYF

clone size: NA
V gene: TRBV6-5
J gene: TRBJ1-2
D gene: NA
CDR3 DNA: TGTGCCAGCAGTTACAGGACCCTAAGAACAGGATATGGCTACACCTTC
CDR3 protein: CASSYRTLRTGYGYTF

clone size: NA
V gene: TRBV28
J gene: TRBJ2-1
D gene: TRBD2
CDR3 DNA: TGTGCCAGCAGTTTCCTATTAGCGGGAGATATGAATGAGCAGTTCTTC
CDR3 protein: CASSFLLAGDMNEQFF

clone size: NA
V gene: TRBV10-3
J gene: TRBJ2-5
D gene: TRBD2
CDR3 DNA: TGTGCCATCAGTGAGTCGCTAGCGGGGGAGGGAGAGACCCAGTACTTC
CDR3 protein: CAISESLAGEGETQYF

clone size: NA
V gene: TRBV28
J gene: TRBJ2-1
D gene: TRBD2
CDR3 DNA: TGTGCCAGCAGTTTACCAGAACAGGGGGTGAGACTAGCGGGAGAGGATAATGAGCAGTTCTTC
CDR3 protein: CASSLPEQGVRLAGEDNEQFF

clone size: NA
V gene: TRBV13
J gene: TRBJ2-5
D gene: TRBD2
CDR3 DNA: TGTGCCAGCAGTTTGACTAGCGGGAGGTTGGAGACCCAGTACTTC
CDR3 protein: CASSLTSGRLETQYF

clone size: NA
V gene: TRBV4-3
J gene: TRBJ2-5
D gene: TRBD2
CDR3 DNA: TGCGCCAGCAGCCATGACCTAGCGGGAGAACTGCGAGAGACCCAGTACTTC
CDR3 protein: CASSHDLAGELRETQYF

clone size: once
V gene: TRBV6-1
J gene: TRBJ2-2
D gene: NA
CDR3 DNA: TGTGCCAGTTCTGCCTTACAGTACACCGGGGAGCTGTTTTTT
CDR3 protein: CASSALQYTGELFF

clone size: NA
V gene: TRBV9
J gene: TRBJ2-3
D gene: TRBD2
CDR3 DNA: TGTGCCAGCAGCGATGACTTAGCGGGAGAAACAGATACGCAGTATTTT
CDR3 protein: CASSDDLAGETDTQYF

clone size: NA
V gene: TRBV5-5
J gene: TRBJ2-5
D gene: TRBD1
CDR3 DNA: TGTGCCAGCAGCTTCCGGGCTAACAGGGGTCAAGAGACCCAGTACTTC
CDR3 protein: CASSFRANRGQETQYF

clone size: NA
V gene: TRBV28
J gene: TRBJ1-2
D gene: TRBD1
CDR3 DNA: TGTGCCAGCGAAGGACAGGTGGGGGCTAACTATGGCTACACCTTC
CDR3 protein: CASEGQVGANYGYTF

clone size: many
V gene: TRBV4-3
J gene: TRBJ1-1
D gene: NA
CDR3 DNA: TGCGCCAGCAGCCAAGTCTTGTTTCTTAGGAACACTGAAGCTTTCTTT
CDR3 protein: CASSQVLFLRNTEAFF

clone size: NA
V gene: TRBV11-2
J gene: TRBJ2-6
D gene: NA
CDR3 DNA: TGTGCCAGCAGCTCCGTGACAGATTTCTCTGGGGCCAACGTCCTGACTTTC
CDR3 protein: CASSSVTDFSGANVLTF

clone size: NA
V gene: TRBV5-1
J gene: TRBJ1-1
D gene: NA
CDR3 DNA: TGCGCCAGCAGAGTTTCGACAGGCACTGAAGCTTTCTTT
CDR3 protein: CASRVSTGTEAFF

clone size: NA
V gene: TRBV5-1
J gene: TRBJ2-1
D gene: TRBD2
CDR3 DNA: TGCGCCACTACAGTGGGCGGGAGAAGCTACAATGAGCAGTTCTTC
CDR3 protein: CATTVGGRSYNEQFF

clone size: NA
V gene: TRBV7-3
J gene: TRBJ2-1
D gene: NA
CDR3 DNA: TGTGCCAGCAGCTTAATTGCCGGGATCTACAATGAGCAGTTCTTC
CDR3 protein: CASSLIAGIYNEQFF

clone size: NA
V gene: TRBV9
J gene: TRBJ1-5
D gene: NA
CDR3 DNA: TGTGCCAGCAGCAAAGGGGGGGGGTTGGGTCAGCCCCAGCATTTT
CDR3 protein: CASSKGGGLGQPQHF

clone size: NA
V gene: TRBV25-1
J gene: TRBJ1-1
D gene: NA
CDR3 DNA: TGTGCCAGCAGTGAATCGGGAGGAGGGACAATAGAAGCTTTCTTT
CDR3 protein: CASSESGGGTIEAFF

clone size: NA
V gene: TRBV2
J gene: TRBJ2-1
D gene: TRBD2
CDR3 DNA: TGTGCGACACTATCGTCCACCGCGGGAGAAGTGGATGAGCAGTTCTTC
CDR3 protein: CATLSSTAGEVDEQFF

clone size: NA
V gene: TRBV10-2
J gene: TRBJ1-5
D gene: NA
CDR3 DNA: TGCGCCAGCAGCGGGCCCGCAGGGGGCAATCAGCCCCAGCATTTT
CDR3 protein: CASSGPAGGNQPQHF

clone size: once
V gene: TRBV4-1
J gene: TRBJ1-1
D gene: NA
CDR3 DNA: TGCGCCAGCAGCCAAGGCGGCTTTGAAGCTTTCTTT
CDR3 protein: CASSQGGFEAFF

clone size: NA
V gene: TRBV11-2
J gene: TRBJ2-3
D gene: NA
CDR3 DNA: TGTGCCAGCAGCGGGCCCTTAGATACGCAGTATTTT
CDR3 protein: CASSGPLDTQYF

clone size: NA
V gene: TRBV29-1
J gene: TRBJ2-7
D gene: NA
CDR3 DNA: TGCAGCGTTGATAATGGACAATCCCCAACCGAGCAGTACTTC
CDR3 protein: CSVDNGQSPTEQYF

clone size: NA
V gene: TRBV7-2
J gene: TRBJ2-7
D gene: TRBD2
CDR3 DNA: TGTGCCAGCAGCCATAGCGGGAGGTCCTACGAGCAGTACTTC
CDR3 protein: CASSHSGRSYEQYF

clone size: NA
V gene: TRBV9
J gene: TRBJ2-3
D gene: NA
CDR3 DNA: TGTGCCAGCAGCGTAGATGGGACTAGCACAGATACGCAGTATTTT
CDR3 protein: CASSVDGTSTDTQYF

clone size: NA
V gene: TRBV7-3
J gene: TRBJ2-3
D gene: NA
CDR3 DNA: TGTGCCAGCAGCTCGACAGCCCGCCCTGTAGATACGCAGTATTTT
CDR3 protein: CASSSTARPVDTQYF

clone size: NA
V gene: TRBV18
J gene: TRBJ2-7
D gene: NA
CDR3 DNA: TGTGCCAGCTCACCTTCACAGGGAAGCTACGAGCAGTACTTC
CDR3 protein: CASSPSQGSYEQYF

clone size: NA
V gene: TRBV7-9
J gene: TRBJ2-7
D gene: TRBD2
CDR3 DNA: TGTGCCAGCAGCTTAACTAGCGGGAGCGAGCAGTACTTC
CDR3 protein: CASSLTSGSEQYF

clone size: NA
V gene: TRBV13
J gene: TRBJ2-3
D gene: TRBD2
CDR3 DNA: TGTGCCAGCAGCTTTGCTAGCGGGGAGGGAGATACGCAGTATTTT
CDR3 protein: CASSFASGEGDTQYF

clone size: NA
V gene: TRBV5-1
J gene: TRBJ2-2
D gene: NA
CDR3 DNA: TGCGCCAGCAGCTTGGCCGGGTCTGGCGGGGAGCTGTTTTTT
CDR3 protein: CASSLAGSGGELFF

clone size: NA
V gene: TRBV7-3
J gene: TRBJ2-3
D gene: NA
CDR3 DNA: TGTGCCAGCACCGGGGGACGGGCCACAGATACGCAGTATTTT
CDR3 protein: CASTGGRATDTQYF

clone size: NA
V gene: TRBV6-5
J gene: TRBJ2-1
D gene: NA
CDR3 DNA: TGTGCCAGCAGTCCCCGAGGCGGGACGTACAATGAGCAGTTCTTC
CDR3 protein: CASSPRGGTYNEQFF

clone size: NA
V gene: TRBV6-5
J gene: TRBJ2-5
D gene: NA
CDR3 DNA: TGTGCCAGCAGTTACGGGGGGTCAGGAGAGACCCAGTACTTC
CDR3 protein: CASSYGGSGETQYF

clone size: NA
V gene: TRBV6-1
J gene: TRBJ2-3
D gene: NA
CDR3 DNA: TGTGCCAGCAGTGCCCAACGGACCAGGGCGGGCACAGATACGCAGTATTTT
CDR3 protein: CASSAQRTRAGTDTQYF

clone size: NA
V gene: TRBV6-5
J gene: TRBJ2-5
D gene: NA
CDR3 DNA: TGTGCCAGCAAGGCCGGGATTATCGGCAAGACCCAGTACTTC
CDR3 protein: CASKAGIIGKTQYF

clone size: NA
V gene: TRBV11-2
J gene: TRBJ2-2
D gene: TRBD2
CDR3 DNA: TGTGCCAGCAGCCCTATCCCGGGACTAGACATTGGCGGGGAGCTGTTTTTT
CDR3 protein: CASSPIPGLDIGGELFF

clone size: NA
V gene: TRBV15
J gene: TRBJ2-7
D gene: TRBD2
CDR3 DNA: TGTGCCACCAGCAGAGCTAGCGGGAGTGAGTACGAGCAGTACTTC
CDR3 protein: CATSRASGSEYEQYF

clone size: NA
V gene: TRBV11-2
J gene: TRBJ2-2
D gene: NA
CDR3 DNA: TGTGCCAGCAGCTTCGTGAACACCGGGGAGCTGTTTTTT
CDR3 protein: CASSFVNTGELFF

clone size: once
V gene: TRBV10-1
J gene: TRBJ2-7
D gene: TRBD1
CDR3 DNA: TGCGCCAGCAGGGGACAGGACTCCTACGAGCAGTACTTC
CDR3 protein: CASRGQDSYEQYF

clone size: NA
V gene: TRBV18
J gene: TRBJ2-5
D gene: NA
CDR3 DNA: TGTGCCAGCTCACCACTCGTCAGGGGGGAAGAGACCCAGTACTTC
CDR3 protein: CASSPLVRGEETQYF